These T cell receptor beta chains were read from a single sample in a study of T-cell reconstitution after alpha-beta-depleted transplantation in children. From the PCR reads, TCRdb called clonotypes with MiXCR, one entry per CDR3 protein. The sample includes about 98,000 distinct CDR3 sequences, roughly 6% seen only once; the top ten take more than 5.5%. This sample comprised PBMCs, mostly from graft donor cells, obtained 60 days after TCRalphabeta/CD19-depleted stem cell transplant. These TCRs come from a female patient aged 2 to 10 who had a stem cell transplant for Fanconi anemia, so the T cells may come from the graft donor. Both conserved end residues are part of each CDR3. Fields, in order: D gene, clone size, J gene, V gene, CDR3 length, CDR3 DNA, CDR3 protein. The D gene is left open where the match is weak. Clone size appears in some rows only: once, few, many, or a class for an expanded clone.

>-|few|TRBJ2-3|TRBV5-1|15
TGCGCCAGCAGCTTGGCCGGGGGACTCTCAGATACGCAGTATTTT
CASSLAGGLSDTQYF
>-|many|TRBJ2-5|TRBV7-2|13
TGTGCCAGCAGCTTATCTAGCTACGAGACCCAGTACTTC
CASSLSSYETQYF
>-|-|TRBJ1-1|TRBV6-1|13
TGTGCCAGCGTAAACCCTCAGGGGTGGCGAGCTTTCTTT
CASVNPQGWRAFF
>-|many|TRBJ2-2|TRBV7-8|12
TGTGCCAGCACCAGGAGGGCCGGGGAGCTGTTTTTT
CASTRRAGELFF
>TRBD1|many|TRBJ2-3|TRBV27|15
TGTGCCAGCAGTTTCTTCCCAGGGGGAACAGATACGCAGTATTTT
CASSFFPGGTDTQYF
>TRBD1|few|TRBJ2-7|TRBV9|15
TGTGCCAGCAGCCCCCAGCCGGGACAGGCTTCCGAGCAGTACTTC
CASSPQPGQASEQYF
>-|many|TRBJ1-1|TRBV20-1|15
TGCAGTGCTAGAGGGTCGGGGGGCTGGAACACTGAAGCTTTCTTT
CSARGSGGWNTEAFF
>-|-|TRBJ1-3|TRBV20-1|13
TGCAGTGTATCGCGGGCTGCTGGAAACACCATATATTTT
CSVSRAAGNTIYF
>TRBD2|few|TRBJ2-2|TRBV27|21
TGTGCCAGCACGCCAGATCCGGGACTTATTGGGACTAGCGGGAACACCGGGGAGCTGTTTTTT
CASTPDPGLIGTSGNTGELFF
>-|-|TRBJ2-1|TRBV24-1|13
TGTGCCACCAGTGATTCGGCTCTCGACGAGCAGTTCTTC
CATSDSALDEQFF
>TRBD1|-|TRBJ2-5|TRBV5-6|13
TGTGCCAGCAGCCATGAACAGGGGGAGACCCAGTACTTC
CASSHEQGETQYF
>TRBD2|many|TRBJ2-1|TRBV20-1|16
TGCAGTGCTACCCTTTTAGCGGGAGCCGCCTACAATGAGCAGTTCTTC
CSATLLAGAAYNEQFF
>TRBD2|few|TRBJ2-3|TRBV20-1|15
TGCAGTGCTAGCATTTTAGCGGGAGTCTACGATACGCAGTATTTT
CSASILAGVYDTQYF
>TRBD1|many|TRBJ2-7|TRBV20-1|13
TGCAGTGCCCTGGGACAGGGGGTCTCCGAGCAGTACTTC
CSALGQGVSEQYF
>-|many|TRBJ2-1|TRBV6-2/TRBV6-3|15
TGTGCCAGCAGAGAACTAACTCACAAGTATAATGAGCAGTTCTTC
CASRELTHKYNEQFF
>-|-|TRBJ2-5|TRBV30|14
TGTGCCTGGACCAACTTAGGGTCACCAGAGACCCAGTACTTC
CAWTNLGSPETQYF
>TRBD1|-|TRBJ2-7|TRBV2|14
TGTGCCAGCAGCCAGGGACAGGGGAACTACGAGCAGTACTTC
CASSQGQGNYEQYF
>-|few|TRBJ2-3|TRBV6-4|13
TGTGCCAGCAGTGATGGGTTCACAGATACGCAGTATTTT
CASSDGFTDTQYF
>TRBD2|few|TRBJ2-1|TRBV5-1|14
TGCGCCAGCAGCCAGACTAGCAGCTACAATGAGCAGTTCTTC
CASSQTSSYNEQFF
>-|many|TRBJ2-1|TRBV18|14
TGTGCCAGCTCACTATACGGACCAGCGATGGGGCAGTTCTTC
CASSLYGPAMGQFF
>-|many|TRBJ2-2|TRBV7-3|13
TGTGCCAGCAGCCCTCGAGCTACCGGGGAGCTGTTTTTT
CASSPRATGELFF
>TRBD2|few|TRBJ2-2|TRBV7-2|15
TGTGCCAGCAGCTATGCGGGAGTCTTCACCGGGGAGCTGTTTTTT
CASSYAGVFTGELFF
>-|many|TRBJ1-2|TRBV6-1|11
TGTGCCAGCCAAATTGCCGCTGGCTACACCTTC
CASQIAAGYTF